The rows below give T cell receptor beta chains drawn from one sample of a study of shared clonotypes between healthy human individuals. Only in-frame clones appear in the TCRdb table, and some are missing; sequencing was by immunoSEQ multiplex PCR. The data show some 2.4 million clones, approximately 93% seen once. Sequencing was carried out using naive CD4+ T cells from PBMCs. These receptors all come from a man younger than 35 in good health. Some clones in this sample may be carry-over from other donors' samples. Each CDR3 is given with its conserved first and last residue. Each record gives: clone size, D gene, V gene, CDR3 protein. The D gene is left open where the match is weak. Only some rows state a clone size, as once, few, many or a class for expanded clones.

clone_size: -
d_call: TRBD1
v_call: TRBV30
cdr3_aa: CAWKWGRGRDGELFF

clone_size: -
d_call: TRBD1
v_call: TRBV15
cdr3_aa: CATSRMDRDNQPQHF

clone_size: -
d_call: -
v_call: TRBV6-6
cdr3_aa: CASSQGQIYEQYF

clone_size: -
d_call: -
v_call: TRBV7-3
cdr3_aa: CASSPRVGDGKGNQPQHF

clone_size: -
d_call: -
v_call: TRBV6-4
cdr3_aa: CASSPEGGAHGYTF

clone_size: -
d_call: TRBD2
v_call: TRBV29-1
cdr3_aa: CSGRGLYTDTQYF

clone_size: -
d_call: TRBD1
v_call: TRBV2
cdr3_aa: CASSGGQGYEKLFF

clone_size: -
d_call: TRBD2
v_call: TRBV9
cdr3_aa: CASRSSGSTGELFF

clone_size: -
d_call: TRBD1
v_call: TRBV6-5
cdr3_aa: CASSQDGTDEKLFF

clone_size: once
d_call: TRBD2
v_call: TRBV29-1
cdr3_aa: CSAPAIAGTYNEQFF

clone_size: -
d_call: -
v_call: TRBV12-1
cdr3_aa: CATGGGLADYEQYF

clone_size: -
d_call: -
v_call: TRBV5-4
cdr3_aa: CASSPRGAGEGELFF

clone_size: -
d_call: TRBD2
v_call: TRBV6-5
cdr3_aa: CASRRAGVSSYEQYF

clone_size: few
d_call: -
v_call: TRBV18
cdr3_aa: CASSQEAGNEQYF

clone_size: -
d_call: -
v_call: TRBV27
cdr3_aa: CASSLAGLTDTQYF

clone_size: -
d_call: -
v_call: TRBV29-1
cdr3_aa: CSVSVNTEAFF

clone_size: -
d_call: -
v_call: TRBV28
cdr3_aa: CASSLFRARSTEAFF

clone_size: -
d_call: -
v_call: TRBV15
cdr3_aa: CATSKIGTQNYEQYF

clone_size: -
d_call: TRBD1
v_call: TRBV28
cdr3_aa: CASSLQGAGETQYF

clone_size: -
d_call: TRBD2
v_call: TRBV4-1
cdr3_aa: CASSQDGAGGPGGTQYF

clone_size: -
d_call: -
v_call: TRBV14
cdr3_aa: CASSQDFGRNYGYTF

clone_size: -
d_call: TRBD2
v_call: TRBV27
cdr3_aa: CASSPITSGGPPEQYF

clone_size: -
d_call: -
v_call: TRBV19
cdr3_aa: CASSRLQGSGNTIYF

clone_size: -
d_call: TRBD1
v_call: TRBV5-1
cdr3_aa: CASSVEGAPSPLHF

clone_size: -
d_call: -
v_call: TRBV5-1
cdr3_aa: CASSLGSGQETQYF

clone_size: -
d_call: -
v_call: TRBV5-1
cdr3_aa: CASSVSGTPGHGYTF

clone_size: once
d_call: -
v_call: TRBV9
cdr3_aa: CASSVSGNSNQPQHF

clone_size: -
d_call: -
v_call: TRBV6-1
cdr3_aa: CASSEQPIASGNTIYF

clone_size: -
d_call: TRBD1
v_call: TRBV29-1
cdr3_aa: CSVINRGLWGTGELFF

clone_size: -
d_call: TRBD2
v_call: TRBV9
cdr3_aa: CASSVAGLAVHGEQFF

clone_size: -
d_call: -
v_call: TRBV18
cdr3_aa: CASSQGGTVGYNEQFF

clone_size: -
d_call: -
v_call: TRBV7-9
cdr3_aa: CASSLDVAYGVGDYGYTF

clone_size: -
d_call: -
v_call: TRBV21-1
cdr3_aa: CASSKGGTGDEQYF

clone_size: -
d_call: -
v_call: TRBV5-1
cdr3_aa: CASSLGPNSGNTIYF

clone_size: once
d_call: -
v_call: TRBV5-1
cdr3_aa: CASSLSGAGANVLTF